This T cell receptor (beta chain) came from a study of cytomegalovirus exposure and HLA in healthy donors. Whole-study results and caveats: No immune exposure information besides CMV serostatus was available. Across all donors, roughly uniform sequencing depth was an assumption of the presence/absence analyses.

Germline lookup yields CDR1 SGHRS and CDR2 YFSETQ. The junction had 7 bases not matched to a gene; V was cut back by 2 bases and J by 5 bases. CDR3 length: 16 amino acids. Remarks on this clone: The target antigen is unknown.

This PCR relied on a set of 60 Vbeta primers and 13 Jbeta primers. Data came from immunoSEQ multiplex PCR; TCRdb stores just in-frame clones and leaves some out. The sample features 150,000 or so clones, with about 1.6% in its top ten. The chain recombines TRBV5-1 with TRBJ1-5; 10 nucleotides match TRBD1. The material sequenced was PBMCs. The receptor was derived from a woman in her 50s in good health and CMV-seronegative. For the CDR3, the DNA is TGCGCCAGCAGCTTCAATCCGGGACAGGGGTATCAGCCCCAGCATTTT. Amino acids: CASSFNPGQGYQPQHF.